Below, one TCR beta chain is given with its context. The data were produced by immunoSEQ multiplex PCR, yet TCRdb's version contains in-frame clones alone and is incomplete. This repertoire shows 150,000 to 200,000 clones, about 88% found once; its top ten account for over 0.95%. The source of the sample is a study of blood T cell repertoires in COVID-19. The CDR3 has 11 residues. CDR1 and CDR2 (germline): LGHDT, YNNKEL (reference sequence). Trimming removed 2 bases at V and 14 bases at J, with 12 bases between. The V and J genes are TRBV3-1 (or the pseudogene TRBV3-2) and TRBJ1-2; unclear D gene. The sample comprised PBMCs or T cells enriched from blood (not recorded which). The sequence derives from a human donor with acute COVID-19. The donor label of this sample is uncertain. CDR3 residues: CASSQYQVETF. Here the CDR3 DNA reads TGTGCCAGCAGCCAATACCAGGTTGAGACCTTC.